These 22 T cell receptor beta chains originate from one sample sequenced in a study of CD8+ T cells in alopecia areata. Reverse transcribed after extraction, RNA yielded cDNA as the sequencing template. TCRdb's table, derived via immunoSEQ multiplex PCR, lists solely in-frame clones and lacks some. The table has approximately 180,000 clones, around 60% seen once. This material consisted of CD4+ T cells sorted from blood, taken at week 0. The receptors here all came from a human donor with alopecia areata.

The chain employs TRBV5-1 and TRBJ1-1; D unclear. The CDR3 contains 15 residues. V was cut by 3 bases and J by 4 bases, with 16 bases left in between. CDR1 is SGHRS and CDR2 is YFSETQ in the germline V gene. The CDR3 DNA reads TGCGCCAGCAGCTGGTCCGAGGGAGGTGGCACTGAAGCTTTCTTT. Translated: CASSWSEGGGTEAFF.

The chain employs TRBV25-1 and TRBJ2-5; D perhaps matches TRBD1 (6 bases). V lost 3 bases, J lost 5 bases, and 10 bases lay in between. The CDR3 covers 13 residues. Germline lookup yields CDR1 MGHDK and CDR2 SYGVNS. The CDR3, as DNA: TGTGCCAGCAGTGATTGGCAGGGGGAGACCCAGTACTTC. Amino acid sequence: CASSDWQGETQYF.

The rearrangement links TRBV18 to TRBJ2-5; D remains ambiguous. The CDR3 loop spans 11 amino acids. V lost 1 base, J lost 5 bases, and 2 bases lay in between. CDR1 KGHSH and CDR2 LQKENI come from the germline V gene. The CDR3 DNA is TGTGCCAGCTCACCACTGGAGACCCAGTACTTC. Protein product: CASSPLETQYF.

The chain uses TRBV7-9 and TRBJ2-7; TRBD1 might be the D (6 bases). The V and J ends lost 5 bases and 5 bases respectively, with 16 bases between them. The CDR3 runs 14 residues. In germline, CDR1 is SEHNR, CDR2 FQNEAQ (reference sequence). DNA of the CDR3: TGTGCCAGCAGCCACCCAAGGGACATGAACGAGCAGTACTTC. Protein product: CASSHPRDMNEQYF.

This chain links TRBV5-6 with TRBJ1-2, with D possibly matching TRBD1 (5 bases). V lost 0 bases and J 4 bases, leaving 13 bases between the germline ends. CDR3 length equals 15 residues. CDR1 and CDR2 (germline): SGHDT, YYEEEE. Here the CDR3 DNA reads TGTGCCAGCAGCTTGGTGGGGACGGGCGGCTATGGCTACACCTTC. The encoded protein is CASSLVGTGGYGYTF.

This chain joins TRBV18 and TRBJ1-1; 7 bases agree with TRBD1. With 3 bases clipped from V and 1 base from J, the junction kept 2 bases outside the gene matches. Germline V gives CDR1 KGHSH, CDR2 LQKENI. This CDR3 has 14 amino acids. The CDR3 loop reads CASSPGTENTEAFF. As DNA, the CDR3 is TGTGCCAGCTCACCGGGGACAGAGAACACTGAAGCTTTCTTT.

The J gene is TRBJ2-1, the V gene TRBV28; D is ambiguous. The CDR3 totals 11 residues. V was cut by 6 bases and J by 7 bases, with 7 bases left in between. Germline CDR1 is MDHEN and CDR2 is SYDVKM. CDR3 sequence (DNA): TGTGCCAGCAGCCTCTTTAATGAGCAGTTCTTC. Protein product: CASSLFNEQFF.

The rearrangement uses TRBV30 and TRBJ1-5; a weak D match, TRBD1 (5 bases). The V end was cut by 1 base, the J end by 9 bases, with 7 bases between. The CDR3 is 11 residues long. From germline, CDR1 is GTSNPN and CDR2 SVGIG (reference sequence). DNA of the CDR3: TGTGCCTGGAGTGGGGGCGGGCCCCAGCATTTT. This codes for CAWSGGGPQHF.

V is TRBV27 and J is TRBJ2-7, with 9 bases that match TRBD1. This CDR3 has 16 amino acids. The germline CDR1 and CDR2 sequences are MNHEY and SMNVEV (reference sequence). With V trimmed by 1 base and J by 5 bases, 9 bases remained unmatched. The DNA of the CDR3 is TGTGCCAGCAGTTTATTGAGTGGGACAGGGATCCACGAGCAGTACTTC. This encodes CASSLLSGTGIHEQYF.

J is TRBJ2-5 and V is TRBV6-1; no clear D gene. Germline loops: CDR1 MNHNS, CDR2 SASEGT. V was shortened by 4 bases and J by 1 base, with 13 bases between the two germline ends. This CDR3 has 15 residues. The CDR3 region is CASSVNVNTQETQYF. CDR3 nucleotides: TGTGCCAGCAGTGTTAACGTGAACACCCAAGAGACCCAGTACTTC.

The CDR3 nucleotides read TGCAGCGTCTATCCAGGGACAGGGGATAAAGAGACCCAGTACTTC. This sequence encodes CSVYPGTGDKETQYF. The chain carries TRBV29-1 and TRBJ2-5; 10 bases agree with TRBD1. The V segment lost 6 bases and the J segment 3 bases; nucleotides outside the gene matches: 10. Germline assignment: CDR1 SQVTM and CDR2 ANQGSEA. This CDR3 is 15 amino acids long.

V and J are TRBV15 and TRBJ2-2; possibly TRBD1 or TRBD2 for D (5 bases each). Germline CDR1 reads LNHNV; CDR2 reads YYDKDF (reference sequence). The CDR3 runs 15 residues. V was clipped by 6 bases and J by 4 bases, with 15 bases between them. The CDR3 nucleotides read TGTGCCACCAGACCGGGACGGCTATCCACCGGGGAGCTGTTTTTT. Translated: CATRPGRLSTGELFF.

This chain uses TRBV6-5 with TRBJ2-7; D not certain. The CDR3 length is 11 residues. Germline CDR1 reads MNHEY; CDR2 reads SVGAGI. V was trimmed by 4 bases and J by 4 bases, leaving 5 bases between them. The CDR3, as DNA: TGTGCCAGCAGTTCTGTTTACGAGCAGTACTTC. It specifies CASSSVYEQYF.

This chain joins TRBV30 and TRBJ1-6, with D unclear. Trimming removed 1 base at V and 7 bases at J, with 2 bases between. The V gene's germline CDR1 is GTSNPN and CDR2 SVGIG (reference sequence). This CDR3 has 11 residues. In DNA, the CDR3 is TGTGCCTGGAGTGCGAATTCACCCCTCCACTTT. As protein: CAWSANSPLHF.

The CDR3 protein is CAWRSAGGSNTGELFF. CDR3 nucleotide sequence: TGTGCCTGGAGGTCCGCGGGGGGGTCGAACACCGGGGAGCTGTTTTTT. The gene calls are TRBV30 and TRBJ2-2; the match to TRBD2 covers 9 bases. The CDR3 loop spans 16 amino acids. Germline CDR1 and CDR2: GTSNPN and SVGIG (reference sequence). J lost 0 bases, V lost 3 bases, and 5 bases had no gene match. Full variable domain (outside the CDR3, taken from reference TRBV30 and TRBJ2-2): SQTIHQWPATLVQPVGSPLSLECTVEGTSNPNLYWYRQAAGRGLQLLFYSVGIGQISSEVPQNLSASRPQDRQFILSSKKLLLSDSGFYLCAWRSAGGSNTGELFFGEGSRLTVL.

The sample holds one count of this clone. The chain has TRBV5-1 and TRBJ2-6; TRBD1 matches 9 bases. V was clipped by 2 bases and J by 1 base; unmatched bases: 7. This CDR3 comprises 18 residues. From germline, CDR1 is SGHRS and CDR2 YFSETQ. CDR3 amino acids: CASSLGDRVSSGANVLTF. Written as DNA, the CDR3 is TGCGCCAGCAGCTTAGGGGACAGGGTGTCGTCTGGGGCCAACGTCCTGACTTTC.

This clone has only a few counts. The J gene is TRBJ2-2, the V gene TRBV7-2; D might be TRBD1 or TRBD2, each matching 5 bases. The CDR3 consists of 15 residues. Trimming shortened V by 2 bases and J by 1 base, and 8 bases separated the two germline ends. Per germline, CDR1 SGHTA and CDR2 FQGNSA. DNA for the CDR3: TGTGCCAGCAGCTTACCAGGGAGGAACACCGGGGAGCTGTTTTTT. This gives the protein CASSLPGRNTGELFF.

The chain carries TRBV6-6 and TRBJ2-7, with D perhaps matching TRBD1 (6 bases). Trimming cost V 2 bases and J 4 bases, with 12 bases left between them. Germline CDR1 is MNHNY and CDR2 is SVGAGI (reference sequence). CDR3 length: 14 residues. CDR3 in amino acids: CASSYPTQGYEQYF. CDR3 sequence (DNA): TGTGCCAGCAGTTACCCTACACAGGGATACGAGCAGTACTTC.

This chain links TRBV4-2 with TRBJ1-4; TRBD1 aligns across 9 bases. The CDR3 sequence is 14 residues long. Losses at the gene ends were 4 bases for V and 7 bases for J; bases not matched to a gene: 4. Germline CDR1 is LGHNA and CDR2 is YNFKEQ. The DNA of the CDR3 is TGTGCCAGCAGCCTTGGGGGACAGGGTGAAAAACTGTTTTTT. This translates into CASSLGGQGEKLFF.

This clone was observed a few times. The V and J genes are TRBV7-9 and TRBJ2-5; the D call may be TRBD1 or TRBD2 (5 bases each). This CDR3 is 15 amino acids long. Germline-derived CDR1 and CDR2 are SEHNR and FQNEAQ (reference sequence). Deletions cut 3 bases from V and 1 base from J, with 12 bases between. This chain's CDR3 is CASSFGFGAQETQYF. DNA for the CDR3: TGTGCCAGCAGCTTCGGATTCGGGGCCCAAGAGACCCAGTACTTC.

This rearrangement joins TRBV29-1 to TRBJ2-3; 10 bases are shared with TRBD2. Germline CDR1 and CDR2: SQVTM and ANQGSEA. This CDR3 comprises 16 residues. The V and J ends lost 3 bases and 2 bases, in that order; junction bases with no gene match: 8. CDR3 nucleotides: TGCAGCGTTGATGGTGTTAGCGGGGGGCTCACAGATACGCAGTATTTT. It is translated as CSVDGVSGGLTDTQYF.

The chain carries TRBV6-5 and TRBJ2-5; D call uncertain. The germline gives CDR1 MNHEY, CDR2 SVGAGI. This CDR3 has 14 amino acids. The germline V and J ends were trimmed by 0 bases and 5 bases, with 10 bases remaining between them. This CDR3 reads CASSYSGVGETQYF. The CDR3 DNA reads TGTGCCAGCAGTTACTCCGGCGTCGGTGAGACCCAGTACTTC.